The sample holds one count of the clone carrying this T cell receptor (beta chain). One entry per CDR3 protein results from TCRdb running MiXCR on the 5' RACE reads. The table lists a few hundred thousand distinct CDR3 sequences, approximately 16% of them singletons, with 0.44% in the top ten. Trimming took 3 bases from V and 8 from J, leaving 19 bases between them. This CDR3 comprises 15 residues. This specimen belongs to a study of identical twins. This sample was also put to use in a study of yellow fever vaccine responses in identical twins.

This clonotype was obtained from a young woman in good health. Sequences were obtained from CD4+ T cells sorted from blood. The chain combines TRBV12-3 or TRBV12-4 with TRBJ1-2, with no clear D. CDR3 nucleotides: TGTGCCAGCAGTTTCTTTGAGGGAAGACTGGCCGGCTACACCTTC. It specifies CASSFFEGRLAGYTF.